This T cell receptor (beta chain) is drawn from a study of blood T cell repertoires in COVID-19. The overall study: T cells, B-cell-depleted T cells, or PBMCs supplied cDNA or gDNA.

The V end lost 6 bases, the J end lost 5 bases, and 16 bases lay between the germline ends. Germline lookup yields CDR1 LNHDA and CDR2 SQIVND (reference sequence). This CDR3 is 14 amino acids long. Recruits, aged roughly 18 to 89 years, lived in 25 or so US areas. Membership in each cohort depended on participant-reported clinical history. TCRdb's copy holds only in-frame clones and misses some; the assay was immunoSEQ multiplex PCR. Among some 300,000 clones listed, about 90% were seen once. This sequence originates from a woman aged 50 to 60 who had been exposed to COVID-19. The material sequenced was PBMCs or T cells enriched from blood (not recorded which). The V gene is TRBV19, the J gene TRBJ1-2; D possibly corresponds to TRBD1 (5 bases). DNA of the CDR3: TGTGCCAGTAGAATGTATCGACAGAGTTATGGCTACACCTTC. This gives the protein CASRMYRQSYGYTF.